This passage covers 14 T cell receptor beta chains from one sample sequenced in a study of CD8 T cells in Susac syndrome. Reverse transcription of roughly 0.5 to 1 ug RNA was performed with random hexamers. One entry per CDR3 protein results from TCRdb running MiXCR on the immunoSEQ multiplex PCR reads. The sample shows some 120,000 distinct CDR3 sequences, roughly 90% of them seen only once. Sequences were obtained from CD8+ T cells from PBMCs. The receptors were gathered from a human donor in good health.

This chain joins TRBV29-1 and TRBJ1-5, with TRBD1 matching 8 bases. In germline, CDR1 is SQVTM, CDR2 ANQGSEA. V was clipped by 6 bases and J by 5 bases; unmatched bases: 6. CDR3 size: 13 residues. The CDR3 DNA sequence: TGCAGCGTGGCCAGGGGGCAACATCAGCCCCAGCATTTT. This gives the protein CSVARGQHQPQHF.

The chain's CDR3 is CASSPRQGLREKLFF. Here the CDR3 DNA reads TGCGCCAGCAGCCCGCGACAGGGTCTGCGTGAAAAACTGTTTTTT. The rearrangement uses TRBV4-3 and TRBJ1-4, with TRBD1 matching 7 bases. Germline V gene lookup returns CDR1 LGHNA and CDR2 YSLEER. Trimming cost V 4 bases and J 7 bases; bases outside gene matches: 9. The CDR3 spans 15 residues.

This rearrangement joins TRBV10-3 to TRBJ2-6; possible D gene TRBD2, 6 bases. The germline CDR1 and CDR2 sequences are ENHRY and SYGVKD. V lost 3 bases to trimming and J lost 2 bases, with 17 bases between them. This CDR3 is built from 18 residues. CDR3 amino acids: CAISDLGLGGAGANVLTF. Written as DNA, the CDR3 is TGTGCCATCAGTGATCTAGGGTTAGGCGGGGCTGGGGCCAACGTCCTGACTTTC.

The V call is TRBV7-2, the J call TRBJ2-1; unclear D gene. V lost 1 base, J lost 0 bases, and 13 bases lay in between. Germline lookup yields CDR1 SGHTA and CDR2 FQGNSA. The CDR3 totals 17 residues. DNA of the CDR3: TGTGCCAGCAGCTTAGGTCTAGGGCGATTCTCCTACAATGAGCAGTTCTTC. Residues: CASSLGLGRFSYNEQFF.

The chain carries TRBV5-1 and TRBJ2-7; 7 bases are shared with TRBD1. V lost 0 bases and J lost 3; bases outside the gene matches: 9. The germline gives CDR1 SGHRS, CDR2 YFSETQ. The CDR3 is made up of 16 amino acids. CDR3 DNA: TGCGCCAGCAGCTTGGTGACAGGGCAATCGTTCTACGAGCAGTACTTC. Translating it yields CASSLVTGQSFYEQYF.

The V gene is TRBV28, the J gene TRBJ1-1, with D hard to call. Looked up from germline, CDR1 is MDHEN and CDR2 is SYDVKM. The CDR3 runs to 12 residues. V lost 10 bases and J 4 bases, leaving 13 bases between the germline ends. The CDR3 DNA follows: TGTGCCACCCTTTGGGTGGGCACTGAAGCTTTCTTT. As protein: CATLWVGTEAFF.

The genes are TRBV14 and TRBJ1-5; D not resolved. V shed 4 bases and J shed 7 bases, with 11 bases lying between them. CDR1 and CDR2 (germline): SGHDN, FVKESK. The length of the CDR3 is 13 residues. The CDR3 protein is CASSLSGGQPQHF. CDR3 sequence (DNA): TGTGCCAGCAGCCTTTCGGGTGGCCAGCCCCAGCATTTT. Complete variable domain (other parts from reference TRBV14 and TRBJ1-5): EAGVTQFPSHSVIEKGQTVTLRCDPISGHDNLYWYRRVMGKEIKFLLHFVKESKQDESGMPNNRFLAERTGGTYSTLKVQPAELEDSGVYFCASSLSGGQPQHFGDGTRLSIL.

In this sample, this clonotype turned up once. The V gene is TRBV12-3 or TRBV12-4, the J gene TRBJ1-2; TRBD1 aligns across 7 bases. This CDR3 spans 14 amino acids. Unmatched junction bases numbered 12, after V lost 6 bases and J lost 8 bases. The CDR3 sequence: CASSPGQALGGYTF. CDR3 nucleotides: TGTGCCAGCAGCCCCGGACAGGCCTTGGGAGGCTACACCTTC.

The V and J genes are TRBV15 and TRBJ2-2; the D is unclear. V was cut by 0 bases and J by 1 base, with 9 bases left in between. The CDR3 extends over 16 amino acids. CDR1 and CDR2 (germline): LNHNV, YYDKDF (reference sequence). This chain's CDR3 is CATSRDPQLNTGELFF. CDR3 DNA: TGTGCCACCAGCAGAGATCCACAGTTGAACACCGGGGAGCTGTTTTTT.

The genes are TRBV12-3 or TRBV12-4 and TRBJ2-5; possibly TRBD1 for D (5 bases). The germline V and J ends were trimmed by 5 bases and 2 bases, with 12 bases remaining between them. The CDR3 contains 14 residues. The CDR3 is CASSPKNRQETQYF. As DNA, the CDR3 is TGTGCCAGCAGTCCCAAGAACAGGCAAGAGACCCAGTACTTC.

The V gene is TRBV19, the J gene TRBJ2-7; the D gene is possibly TRBD2 (6 bases). Trimming took off 8 bases at V and 2 bases at J, with 10 bases between the two ends. CDR1 and CDR2 (germline): LNHDA, SQIVND (reference sequence). This CDR3 has 12 amino acids. CDR3 loop: CASRAGPYEQYF. Here the CDR3 DNA reads TGTGCCAGTCGGGCGGGACCCTACGAGCAGTACTTC.

The gene calls are TRBV20-1 and TRBJ2-7; D is perhaps TRBD2 (6 bases). Trimming took 2 bases from V and 0 from J, leaving 11 bases between them. The CDR3 sequence is 14 residues long. CDR1 DFQATT and CDR2 SNEGSKA come from the germline V gene (reference sequence). The CDR3 sequence is CSARIAVFSYEQYF. CDR3 coding DNA: TGCAGTGCTAGAATAGCGGTTTTCTCCTACGAGCAGTACTTC.

The rearrangement uses TRBV5-1 and TRBJ2-7; 7 nucleotides line up with TRBD1. Germline CDR1 reads SGHRS; CDR2 reads YFSETQ. This CDR3 is 13 amino acids long. V trimming: 2 bases; J trimming: 5 bases; junction bases outside the gene matches: 4. CDR3 sequence reads: CASSFGQADEQYF. CDR3 in DNA: TGCGCCAGCAGCTTCGGACAGGCGGACGAGCAGTACTTC. The full variable domain, in which reference TRBV5-1 and TRBJ2-7 provide the parts outside the CDR3, is KAGVTQTPRYLIKTRGQQVTLSCSPISGHRSVSWYQQTPGQGLQFLFEYFSETQRNKGNFPGRFSGRQFSNSRSEMNVSTLELGDSALYLCASSFGQADEQYFGPGTRLTVT.

The chain couples TRBV14 to TRBJ2-2; TRBD1 matches at 8 bases. The CDR3 is made up of 16 amino acids. The J segment lost 1 base and the V segment lost 6 bases, leaving 7 bases of the junction unmatched. The germline V gene encodes CDR1 SGHDN and CDR2 FVKESK. The DNA of the CDR3 is TGTGCCAGCAGGTCCGGGGACAGGTGGAACACCGGGGAGCTGTTTTTT. It specifies CASRSGDRWNTGELFF.